Presented here are 28 T cell receptor beta chains from one specimen sequenced in a study of regulatory T cells in long-lasting Graves disease. Relying on iRepertoire HTBI primers and Arm-PCR of CDR3 regions, the team built TCR beta libraries. TCRdb reprocessed the multiplex PCR reads with MiXCR, giving one entry per CDR3 protein. The sample lists more than 450,000 distinct CDR3 sequences, around 11% occurring once. Time point denoted: newly diagnosed GD, antithyroid drugs for less than 3 months. Scientists built the TCR library using RNA that was extracted from PBMCs. The sample was also linked to a second study, of T cells in Graves' hyperthyroidism and ophthalmopathy.

Specimen: peripheral blood mononuclear cells (PBMCs), collected at new diagnosis, from a patient treated with antithyroid drugs. The origin of the receptors is a woman aged 25 to 39 with Graves disease.

The chain joins TRBV4-1 to TRBJ2-5; TRBD1 or TRBD2 may be the D gene (5 bases each). With 3 bases removed from V and 5 bases from J, the gap between germline ends came to 22 bases. The germline V gene encodes CDR1 MGHRA and CDR2 YSYEKL. The CDR3 consists of 17 residues. DNA of the CDR3: TGCGCCAGCAGCCACCGACAGCCCCGGCCTGGGGAGGAGACCCAGTACTTC. The encoded protein is CASSHRQPRPGEETQYF.

Ten or more counts support this clonotype. V usage is TRBV27 and J usage is TRBJ2-1; the D is unclear. CDR3 size: 15 residues. CDR1 is MNHEY, CDR2 SMNVEV, per germline (reference sequence). Trimming pared 6 bases from V and 8 bases from J, leaving 20 bases between. The CDR3 DNA is TGTGCCAGCAGCCGGAGACCGAACCTCTGGGATGAGCAGTTCTTC. Amino acids: CASSRRPNLWDEQFF.

This clonotype was picked up many times. The V call is TRBV12-3 or TRBV12-4, the J call TRBJ1-1; D gene uncertain. The CDR3 is made up of 14 amino acids. Between the trimmed V and J ends, which lost 6 bases and 4 bases, there was a span of 15 bases. CDR3 nucleotide sequence: TGTGCCAGCAGGCCCCAGGTCCGAGGCACTGAAGCTTTCTTT. Its translation is CASRPQVRGTEAFF.

This clonotype has ten or more counts. V and J are TRBV24-1 and TRBJ2-1, with TRBD2 as a possible D gene (5 bases). The germline V gene has CDR1 KGHDR and CDR2 SFDVKD. The CDR3 has 15 amino acids. The germline V and J ends were trimmed by 2 bases and 5 bases, with 12 bases remaining between them. CDR3 residues: CATSDSSLADNEQFF. CDR3 in DNA: TGTGCCACCAGTGATTCCTCTCTAGCAGACAATGAGCAGTTCTTC.

Many counts were recorded for this clonotype. The V and J genes are TRBV20-1 and TRBJ2-3, with 7 bases fitting TRBD2. The germline CDR1 and CDR2 sequences are DFQATT and SNEGSKA (reference sequence). Trimming cost V 3 bases and J 3 bases; bases outside gene matches: 9. CDR3 length: 15 amino acids. The CDR3 spells CSASQAGEGTDTQYF. The DNA for the CDR3 is TGCAGTGCTAGCCAGGCGGGGGAGGGTACAGATACGCAGTATTTT.

This clonotype showed up many times. This chain uses TRBV2 with TRBJ2-1; 7 bases align to TRBD2. Germline assignment: CDR1 SNHLY and CDR2 FYNNEI. V was pared by 8 bases and J by 4 bases, with 8 bases of the junction left unmatched. This CDR3 has 14 residues. CDR3 sequence reads: CASSRASGYNEQFF. CDR3 DNA sequence: TGTGCCAGCTCGAGGGCTAGCGGATACAATGAGCAGTTCTTC.

This clonotype was observed a few times. The chain is built from TRBV5-1 and TRBJ1-4; possible D gene TRBD1, 6 bases. With 3 bases removed from V and 5 bases from J, the gap between germline ends came to 11 bases. The CDR3 contains 14 residues. Germline V lookup: CDR1 SGHRS, CDR2 YFSETQ. The CDR3 DNA is TGCGCCAGCAGCTACCGGGACATAAATGAAAAACTGTTTTTT. It translates to CASSYRDINEKLFF.

This chain connects TRBV24-1 to TRBJ2-1; D call uncertain. The CDR3 runs to 13 residues. V lost 5 bases, J lost 2 bases, and 6 bases lay in between. Germline loops: CDR1 KGHDR, CDR2 SFDVKD. The CDR3 sequence is CATSGQAYNEQFF. In DNA form, the CDR3 reads TGTGCCACCAGTGGGCAGGCCTACAATGAGCAGTTCTTC.

A few counts support this clonotype. This chain connects TRBV18 to TRBJ1-3; 7 nucleotides match TRBD1. In germline, CDR1 is KGHSH, CDR2 LQKENI. The CDR3 has 18 residues. V lost 2 bases, J lost 0 bases, and 10 bases stayed unmatched. The CDR3 coding sequence is TGTGCCAGCTCACCATCAAGTGGGACAGACCACTCTGGAAACACCATATATTTT. This gives the protein CASSPSSGTDHSGNTIYF. The whole variable domain, remainder taken from reference TRBV18 and TRBJ1-3, is NAGVMQNPRHLVRRRGQEARLRCSPMKGHSHVYWYRQLPEEGLKFMVYLQKENIIDESGMPKERFSAEFPKEGPSILRIQQVVRGDSAAYFCASSPSSGTDHSGNTIYFGEGSWLTVV.

The chain has TRBV27 and TRBJ1-4; TRBD1 is a possible D gene (6 bases). In germline, CDR1 is MNHEY, CDR2 SMNVEV (reference sequence). The CDR3 spans 13 residues. The V end lost 6 bases, the J end lost 8 bases, and 13 bases lay between the germline ends. The CDR3 region is CASRGGKVEKLFF. The CDR3 coding sequence is TGTGCCAGCAGAGGGGGGAAAGTAGAAAAACTGTTTTTT.

J is TRBJ1-6 and V is TRBV6-1; perhaps TRBD1 as D (5 bases). Germline CDR1 MNHNS, CDR2 SASEGT. This CDR3 has 17 amino acids. Deletions cut 5 bases from V and 0 bases from J, with 14 bases between. CDR3 in DNA: TGTGCCAGCAGTCCTCGGGGCCGAAGCTCCTATAATTCACCCCTCCACTTT. Protein: CASSPRGRSSYNSPLHF.

There are many counts of this clonotype. The rearrangement joins TRBV7-2 to TRBJ2-2; possible D gene TRBD1, 7 bases. Per germline, CDR1 SGHTA and CDR2 FQGNSA. The CDR3 consists of 20 residues. The V and J ends lost 0 bases and 0 bases respectively, with 20 bases between them. CDR3 DNA: TGTGCCAGCAGCTTAGCGCGGAGGGGGCCACGGACCGCGAACACCGGGGAGCTGTTTTTT. The encoded protein is CASSLARRGPRTANTGELFF.

V and J are TRBV11-2 and TRBJ2-5; weak D call: TRBD2 (8 bases). CDR1 is SGHAT, CDR2 FQNNGV, per germline. V lost 4 bases and J lost 0, with 15 bases in between. This CDR3 is built from 16 residues. This CDR3 is CASSSRGGTDQETQYF. The DNA for the CDR3 is TGTGCCAGCAGCTCCCGCGGGGGGACAGACCAAGAGACCCAGTACTTC. Complete variable domain (other parts from reference TRBV11-2 and TRBJ2-5): EAGVAQSPRYKIIEKRQSVAFWCNPISGHATLYWYQQILGQGPKLLIQFQNNGVVDDSQLPKDRFSAERLKGVDSTLKIQPAKLEDSAVYLCASSSRGGTDQETQYFGPGTRLLVL.

This clonotype was recorded at least ten times. The chain uses TRBV7-8 and TRBJ1-2; D possibly corresponds to TRBD1 (6 bases). CDR1 and CDR2 from the germline V gene are SGHVS and FQNEAQ. CDR3 length equals 15 residues. The V end lost 5 bases, the J end lost 1 base, and 14 bases lay between the germline ends. The CDR3 sequence is CASSLSGVINYGYTF. CDR3 DNA sequence: TGTGCCAGCAGCCTTTCAGGGGTCATTAACTATGGCTACACCTTC.

This sequence joins TRBV9 and TRBJ2-3, with 10 positions matching TRBD2. There are 16 residues in the CDR3. CDR1 is SGDLS, CDR2 YYNGEE, per germline. After removal of 3 bases from V and 1 base from J, the junction contained 5 bases not matched to a gene. CDR3 bases: TGTGCCAGCAGCGCCCCTGGACTAGCGGGCACAGATACGCAGTATTTT. This codes for CASSAPGLAGTDTQYF.

At least ten counts were recorded for this clonotype. This chain connects TRBV20-1 to TRBJ2-7, with a possible D match to TRBD2 (6 bases). V lost 5 bases, J lost 2 bases, and 16 bases lay in between. The length of the CDR3 is 14 residues. Germline lookup yields CDR1 DFQATT and CDR2 SNEGSKA (reference sequence). The CDR3 region is CSARREETTYEQYF. CDR3 coding DNA: TGCAGTGCTCGCAGGGAGGAAACCACCTACGAGCAGTACTTC.

This clonotype occurred many times. This chain links TRBV5-6 with TRBJ1-2; no definite D call. Germline CDR1 and CDR2: SGHDT and YYEEEE. Trimming removed 1 base at V and 3 bases at J, with 7 bases between. The CDR3 extends over 13 amino acids. CDR3 in DNA: TGTGCCAGCAGCTTGATCCCGGACTATGGCTACACCTTC. Protein: CASSLIPDYGYTF.

This clonotype was counted ten times or more. This chain connects TRBV30 to TRBJ1-4, with D possibly TRBD1 on 5 matching bases. The V end lost 2 bases, the J end lost 7 bases, and 11 bases lay between the germline ends. CDR1 is GTSNPN, CDR2 SVGIG, per germline (reference sequence). This CDR3 has 13 amino acids. The DNA of the CDR3 is TGTGCCTGGAGTCAGGGATTTGGTGAAAAACTGTTTTTT. This sequence encodes CAWSQGFGEKLFF.

Concerning this clonotype itself: This may arise from a read error, as a much more abundant clone is one base away. This sequence joins TRBV7-8 and TRBJ2-6; D remains ambiguous. Germline V lookup: CDR1 SGHVS, CDR2 FQNEAQ. The CDR3 is 14 residues long. CDR3 in amino acids: CASSLVSGSNVLTF. Written as DNA, the CDR3 is TGTGCCAGCAGCTTAGTCTCTGGGTCCAACGTCCTGACTTTC.

This clonotype came up once. This chain uses TRBV10-2 with TRBJ2-5, with D perhaps given as TRBD1 or TRBD2 (5 bases each). The CDR3 has 11 residues. The V end was cut by 10 bases, the J end by 5 bases, with 11 bases between. Germline V gene sequence: CDR1 WSHSY, CDR2 SAAADI. The CDR3, as DNA: TGCGCCACAGACTACAGGGAGACCCAGTACTTC. It encodes CATDYRETQYF.

This clonotype was counted many times. The rearrangement links TRBV20-1 to TRBJ2-5; D might be TRBD2 (6 bases). In germline, CDR1 is DFQATT, CDR2 SNEGSKA (reference sequence). This CDR3 is 13 amino acids long. Between the trimmed V and J ends, which lost 3 bases and 3 bases, there was a span of 11 bases. This CDR3 reads CSASSRGEETQYF. The CDR3 coding sequence is TGCAGTGCTAGCTCCCGCGGGGAAGAGACCCAGTACTTC.

This clonotype occurred many times. The rearrangement uses TRBV19 and TRBJ1-5, with D possibly matching TRBD1 (5 bases). CDR1 is LNHDA, CDR2 SQIVND, per germline (reference sequence). Between the trimmed V and J ends, which lost 3 bases and 0 bases, there was a span of 9 bases. The CDR3 runs to 15 residues. CDR3 nucleotide sequence: TGTGCCAGTAGTATCGACAGAGATAGCAATCAGCCCCAGCATTTT. The encoded protein is CASSIDRDSNQPQHF.

This clonotype was observed at least ten times. The V and J genes are TRBV5-6 and TRBJ1-1, with unresolved D. Germline loops: CDR1 SGHDT, CDR2 YYEEEE. V shed 2 bases and J shed 0 bases, with 8 bases lying between them. The CDR3 totals 14 residues. The CDR3 DNA is TGTGCCAGCAGCTTATACGGGATGAACACTGAAGCTTTCTTT. Its protein is CASSLYGMNTEAFF.

The DNA for the CDR3 is TGTGCCAGTAGTATAGATCAGGGGGTGGATCAGCCCCAGCATTTT. Amino acid sequence: CASSIDQGVDQPQHF. This chain links TRBV19 with TRBJ1-5; TRBD1 matches at 7 bases. The CDR3 runs to 15 residues. J lost 5 bases, V lost 0 bases, and 4 bases had no gene match. Germline CDR1 reads LNHDA; CDR2 reads SQIVND (reference sequence).

This clonotype came up many times. The chain recombines TRBV6-8 with TRBJ2-1, with no clear D. Germline values: CDR1 MNHGY, CDR2 SAAAGT. The CDR3 is 14 amino acids. V lost 6 bases and J 7 bases, leaving 16 bases between the germline ends. The CDR3 nucleotides are TGTGCCAGCAGCCAAGTGGGGATGCAGAATGAGCAGTTCTTC. Translating gives CASSQVGMQNEQFF.

A few counts support this clonotype. The chain combines TRBV7-8 with TRBJ2-6; no firm D call. The ends were cut back, 4 bases at V and 3 bases at J, with 10 bases in the middle. The germline gives CDR1 SGHVS, CDR2 FQNEAQ. This CDR3 has 15 amino acids. The CDR3 DNA is TGTGCCAGCAGCTCCTACCTGTTTGGGGCCAACGTCCTGACTTTC. It yields the protein CASSSYLFGANVLTF.

This clonotype was seen ten or more times. The V and J genes are TRBV19 and TRBJ2-1; 7 bases line up with TRBD1. The length of the CDR3 is 14 residues. With 5 bases clipped from V and 4 bases from J, the junction kept 5 bases outside the gene matches. Germline V gives CDR1 LNHDA, CDR2 SQIVND (reference sequence). The CDR3 spells CASSRRDRYNEQFF. In DNA form, the CDR3 reads TGTGCCAGTAGTCGCCGGGACAGATACAATGAGCAGTTCTTC.

This chain links TRBV7-9 with TRBJ1-1, with TRBD1 matching 12 bases. Germline V CDR1 and CDR2: SEHNR, FQNEAQ (reference sequence). CDR3 size: 16 residues. With V trimmed by 2 bases and J by 4 bases, 5 bases remained unmatched. The CDR3 sequence is CASSLRWDRGPTEAFF. The CDR3, as DNA: TGTGCCAGCAGCTTAAGGTGGGACAGGGGGCCCACTGAAGCTTTCTTT.